Listed below are T cell receptor beta chains from one sample, sequenced in a study of human T cells and chemical hapten exposure. MiXCR was run by TCRdb on the RACE reads, yielding one entry per CDR3 protein. The table has about 380,000 distinct CDR3 sequences, more than 4.5% seen once. The material sequenced was whole blood, taken in connection with sensitization to the hapten diphenylcyclopropenone (DPC). The receptors originated from a woman aged 50 to 60 with alopecia areata. Some clones in this sample may be carry-over from other donors' samples. Each CDR3 is given with its conserved first and last residue. The order of the fields is clone size, J gene, D gene, CDR3 length, V gene, CDR3 DNA, CDR3 protein. A D gene is named only where the DNA matches it firmly. Not all rows give a size; the values are once, few, many and, for expanded clones, a class.

many | TRBJ2-7 | TRBD2 | 19 | TRBV6-5 | TGTGCCAGCAGTTACTACTCCGGGACTAGCGGGGGGCGATCCTACGAGCAGTACTTC | CASSYYSGTSGGRSYEQYF
many | TRBJ2-3 | . | 13 | TRBV4-1 | TGCGCCAGCAGCCAGAAACAGGGAGATACGCAGTATTTT | CASSQKQGDTQYF
many | TRBJ1-1 | TRBD1 | 16 | TRBV28 | TGTGCCAGCAGTTTAGTGGAGGGGGCAGGGAGGCCTGAAGCTTTCTTT | CASSLVEGAGRPEAFF
many | TRBJ1-1 | TRBD1 | 14 | TRBV29-1 | TGCAGCGTTGTAGTAGGGACAGGGGCGGCTGAAGCTTTCTTT | CSVVVGTGAAEAFF
once | TRBJ1-1 | . | 11 | TRBV6-1 | TGTGCCAGCAGGCGATGCACTGAAGCTTTCTTT | CASRRCTEAFF
few | TRBJ2-7 | . | 13 | TRBV7-2 | TGTGCCAGCAGCTTAGGGGACGTAAGCTTACAGTACTTC | CASSLGDVSLQYF
few | TRBJ1-1 | . | 12 | TRBV28 | TGTGCCAGCAGTGAACGACTCTTCATAGCTTTCTTT | CASSERLFIAFF
many | TRBJ2-7 | . | 13 | TRBV20-1 | TGCAGTGCTTGCCGGGACCGCTCCTACGAGCAGTACTTC | CSACRDRSYEQYF
few | TRBJ1-1 | . | 13 | TRBV20-1 | TGCAGTGCTGTCGGACAGCCGAACACTGAAGCTTTCTTT | CSAVGQPNTEAFF
. | TRBJ2-7 | TRBD1 | 14 | TRBV6-5 | TGTGCCAGCTGCACGGGACAGGGGGCCTACGAGCAGTACTTC | CASCTGQGAYEQYF
many | TRBJ2-3 | . | 17 | TRBV6-5 | TGTGCCAGCAGCTTTACCCCAGAGTATCTACGCACAGATACGCAGTATTTT | CASSFTPEYLRTDTQYF
. | TRBJ1-1 | . | 17 | TRBV4-3 | TGCGCCAGCAGCCAAGGCGAGAGCTTAGTTGCGAGCACTGAAGCTTTCTTT | CASSQGESLVASTEAFF
many | TRBJ2-7 | . | 12 | TRBV3-1 | TGTGCCAGCAGCCATGAAGGGGGCGAGCAGTACTTC | CASSHEGGEQYF
. | TRBJ1-2 | . | 12 | TRBV20-1 | TGCAGTGCTAGAGTTCACGGGGATGGCTACACCTTC | CSARVHGDGYTF
many | TRBJ2-3 | TRBD2 | 18 | TRBV24-1 | TGTGCCACCAGTGATCCACGACTAGCGGGAGGGCTGACAGATACGCAGTATTTT | CATSDPRLAGGLTDTQYF
. | TRBJ1-1 | . | 10 | TRBV20-1 | TGCAGTGCTACGGGGGCGGGAGCTTTCTTT | CSATGAGAFF
many | TRBJ1-1 | . | 10 | TRBV5-1 | TGCGCCAGCAGCTTGGGTGAAGCTTTCTTT | CASSLGEAFF
many | TRBJ2-1 | TRBD2 | 16 | TRBV7-2 | TGTGCCAGCAGCTTAAGCGGGGACTACGGGAGGGGTGAGCAGTTCTTC | CASSLSGDYGRGEQFF
. | TRBJ2-5 | . | 14 | TRBV20-1 | TGCAGTGCTAGAGATATCCCAATCGGGGAGACCCAGTACTTC | CSARDIPIGETQYF
few | TRBJ1-1 | . | 13 | TRBV20-1 | TGCAGTGCTAATGTAGTCCTGAACACTGAAGCTTTCTTT | CSANVVLNTEAFF
many | TRBJ1-1 | TRBD1 | 15 | TRBV5-1 | TGCGCCAGCAGAGAGACAGGGGTGGTTAAGACTGAAGCTTTCTTT | CASRETGVVKTEAFF
. | TRBJ2-4 | TRBD2 | 17 | TRBV3-1 | TGTGCCAGCAGCCAAGATGGACTAGCGGGAGCCAAAAACATTCAGTACTTC | CASSQDGLAGAKNIQYF
many | TRBJ2-1 | . | 13 | TRBV19 | TGTGCCAGTAGTTGGGGGACGGGGAATGAGCAGTTCTTC | CASSWGTGNEQFF
few | TRBJ2-5 | . | 13 | TRBV7-2 | TGTGCCAGCAGCCGGACGCCCCAAGAGACCCAGTACTTC | CASSRTPQETQYF
many | TRBJ1-1 | . | 13 | TRBV12-3/TRBV12-4 | TGTGCCAGCAGCTTGAAGGGAGGCACTGAAGCTTTCTTT | CASSLKGGTEAFF
few | TRBJ2-1 | . | 13 | TRBV29-1 | TGCAGCGTTGTCGACAGCTCCTACAATGAGCAGTTCTTC | CSVVDSSYNEQFF
many | TRBJ1-1 | TRBD1 | 16 | TRBV5-1 | TGCGCCAGCAGCTCTGGGTTGGGGACAGTAAACACTGAAGCTTTCTTT | CASSSGLGTVNTEAFF
few | TRBJ2-5 | . | 15 | TRBV27 | TGTGCCAGCAGTTACGTCGAGGACGGTCAAGAGACCCAGTACTTC | CASSYVEDGQETQYF
. | TRBJ1-5 | . | 12 | TRBV6-2/TRBV6-3 | TGTGCCAGCACGGTGGGAGGTAAGCCCCAGCATTTT | CASTVGGKPQHF
. | TRBJ1-3 | . | 14 | TRBV12-3/TRBV12-4 | TGTGCCAGCAGTTTTACTAACTCTGGAAACACCATATATTTT | CASSFTNSGNTIYF
few | TRBJ2-3 | . | 15 | TRBV29-1 | TGCAGCGTTGGGGGAGTGCATAGAAAGGCAGATACGCAGTATTTT | CSVGGVHRKADTQYF
many | TRBJ1-5 | . | 12 | TRBV12-3/TRBV12-4 | TGTGCCAGCAGTTCCGTGAAACAGCCCCAGCATTTT | CASSSVKQPQHF
many | TRBJ2-1 | TRBD2 | 17 | TRBV3-1 | TGTGCCAGCAGCCAAGATGGGCTAGCGGGAGTCCACAATGAGCAGTTCTTC | CASSQDGLAGVHNEQFF
many | TRBJ2-3 | . | 18 | TRBV7-2 | TGTGCCAGCCTTAGGAAGGTTGGGGGCGGCGGGGGCACAGATACGCAGTATTTT | CASLRKVGGGGGTDTQYF
many | TRBJ1-2 | . | 13 | TRBV24-1 | TGTGCCACCAGCCTATTCAGGGGCCAGGGCTACACCTTC | CATSLFRGQGYTF
many | TRBJ1-1 | . | 11 | TRBV28 | TGTGCCAGCTCCCCCCATACTGAAGCTTTCTTT | CASSPHTEAFF
. | TRBJ1-5 | TRBD1 | 15 | TRBV7-2 | TGTGCCAGCAGCCCCCAGGGGGCGCAAGGTGAGCCCCAGCATTTT | CASSPQGAQGEPQHF
many | TRBJ1-1 | . | 13 | TRBV30 | TGTGCCTGGAGTTTATCAGGGAACACTGAAGCTTTCTTT | CAWSLSGNTEAFF
many | TRBJ1-5 | . | 13 | TRBV20-1 | TGCAGTGCCAAGTCGGACAGCAATCAGCCCCAGCATTTT | CSAKSDSNQPQHF
many | TRBJ2-7 | . | 15 | TRBV7-2 | TGTGCCAGCAGCTTAGGGACAGACAGCTCCTACGAGCAGTACTTC | CASSLGTDSSYEQYF
many | TRBJ1-6 | TRBD1 | 15 | TRBV5-5 | TGTGCCAGCAGCTTGGAGGGGGCGCGCAATTCACCCCTCCACTTT | CASSLEGARNSPLHF
few | TRBJ1-1 | TRBD1 | 16 | TRBV5-1 | TGCGCCAGCAGCCCGTCCCCGGGACAGGGAAACACTGAAGCTTTCTTT | CASSPSPGQGNTEAFF
many | TRBJ2-2 | TRBD1 | 14 | TRBV20-1 | TGCAGTGCCTCAAGGACAGGGCTGCCCGGGGAGCTGTTTTTT | CSASRTGLPGELFF
few | TRBJ2-2 | . | 13 | TRBV10-2 | TGCGCCAGCAGCGGGAGATGGACCGGGGAGCTGTTTTTT | CASSGRWTGELFF
many | TRBJ1-2 | . | 17 | TRBV4-3 | TGCGCCAGCAGCCAACTCCATCAGGGCGTCGGAGGCTATGGCTACACCTTC | CASSQLHQGVGGYGYTF
many | TRBJ1-4 | . | 11 | TRBV6-5 | TGTGCCAGGGGCCCTAATGAAAAACTGTTTTTT | CARGPNEKLFF
many | TRBJ2-1 | TRBD2 | 14 | TRBV7-2 | TGTGCCAGCAGCTTAGACGGGAGGAACAATGAGCAGTTCTTC | CASSLDGRNNEQFF
many | TRBJ2-3 | TRBD2 | 15 | TRBV10-2 | TGCGCCAGCACCAACCAGCGGGACCCCACAGATACGCAGTATTTT | CASTNQRDPTDTQYF
. | TRBJ1-5 | . | 15 | TRBV7-9 | TGTGCCAGCAGCCCCCTACCGGGGGTCGGTCAGCCCCAGCATTTT | CASSPLPGVGQPQHF
. | TRBJ2-4 | . | 13 | TRBV10-3 | TGTGCCTTTCGACGGTTAGCCAAAAACATTCAGTACTTC | CAFRRLAKNIQYF